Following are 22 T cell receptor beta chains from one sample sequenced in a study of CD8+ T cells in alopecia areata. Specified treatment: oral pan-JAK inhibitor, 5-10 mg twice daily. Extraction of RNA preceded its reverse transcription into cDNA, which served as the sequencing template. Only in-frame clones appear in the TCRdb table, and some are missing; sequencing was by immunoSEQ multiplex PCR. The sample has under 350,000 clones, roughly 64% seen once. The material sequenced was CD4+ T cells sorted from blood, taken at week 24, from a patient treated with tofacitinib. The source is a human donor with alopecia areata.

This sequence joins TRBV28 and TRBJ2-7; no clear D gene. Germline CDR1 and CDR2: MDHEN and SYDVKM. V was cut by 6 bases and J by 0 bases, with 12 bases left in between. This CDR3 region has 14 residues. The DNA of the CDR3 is TGTGCCAGCAGCATAACCTCCAGCTCCTACGAGCAGTACTTC. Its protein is CASSITSSSYEQYF.

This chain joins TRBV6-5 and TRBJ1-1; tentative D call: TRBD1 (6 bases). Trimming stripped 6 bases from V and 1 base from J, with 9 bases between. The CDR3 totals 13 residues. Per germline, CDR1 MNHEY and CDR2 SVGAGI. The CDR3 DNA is TGTGCCAGCAGCTTCAGGGGGAACACTGAAGCTTTCTTT. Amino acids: CASSFRGNTEAFF.

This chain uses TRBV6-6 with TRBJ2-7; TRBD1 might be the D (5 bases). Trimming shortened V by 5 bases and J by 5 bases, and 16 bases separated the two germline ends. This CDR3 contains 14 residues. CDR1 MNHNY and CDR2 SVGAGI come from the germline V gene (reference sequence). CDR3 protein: CASSISPQGNEQYF. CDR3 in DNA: TGTGCCAGCAGTATCTCGCCCCAGGGCAACGAGCAGTACTTC.

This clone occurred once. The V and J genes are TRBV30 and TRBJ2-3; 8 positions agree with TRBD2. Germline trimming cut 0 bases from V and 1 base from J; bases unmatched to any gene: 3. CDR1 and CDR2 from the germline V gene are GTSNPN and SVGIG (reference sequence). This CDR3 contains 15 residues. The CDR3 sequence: CAWSVRAGGTDTQYF. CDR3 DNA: TGTGCCTGGAGTGTACGAGCGGGGGGCACAGATACGCAGTATTTT. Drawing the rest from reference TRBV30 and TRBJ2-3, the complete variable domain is SQTIHQWPATLVQPVGSPLSLECTVEGTSNPNLYWYRQAAGRGLQLLFYSVGIGQISSEVPQNLSASRPQDRQFILSSKKLLLSDSGFYLCAWSVRAGGTDTQYFGPGTRLTVL.

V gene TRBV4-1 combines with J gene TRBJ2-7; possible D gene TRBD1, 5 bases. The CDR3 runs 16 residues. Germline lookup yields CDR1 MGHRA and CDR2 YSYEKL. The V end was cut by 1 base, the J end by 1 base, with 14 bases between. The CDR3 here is CASSQGTVTGSYEQYF. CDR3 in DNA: TGCGCCAGCAGCCAAGGGACGGTAACAGGTTCCTACGAGCAGTACTTC.

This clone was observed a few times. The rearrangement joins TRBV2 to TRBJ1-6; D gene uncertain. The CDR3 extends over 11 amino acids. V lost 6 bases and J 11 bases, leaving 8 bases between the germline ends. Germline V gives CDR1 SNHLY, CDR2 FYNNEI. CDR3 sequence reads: CASRENPPLHF. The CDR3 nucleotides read TGTGCCAGCAGGGAGAATCCACCCCTCCACTTT.

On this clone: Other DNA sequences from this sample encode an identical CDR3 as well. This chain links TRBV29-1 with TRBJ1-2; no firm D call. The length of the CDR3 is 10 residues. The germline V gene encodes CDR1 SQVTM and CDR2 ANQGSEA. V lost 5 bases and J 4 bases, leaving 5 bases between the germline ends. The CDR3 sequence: CSVLGYGYTF. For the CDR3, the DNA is TGCAGCGTTTTAGGCTATGGCTACACCTTC.

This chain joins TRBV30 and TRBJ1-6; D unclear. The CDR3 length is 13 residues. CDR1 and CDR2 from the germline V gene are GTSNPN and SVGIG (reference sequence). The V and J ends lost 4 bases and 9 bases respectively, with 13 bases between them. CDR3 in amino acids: CAWMERESSPLHF. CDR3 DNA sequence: TGTGCCTGGATGGAAAGGGAGAGTTCACCCCTCCACTTT.

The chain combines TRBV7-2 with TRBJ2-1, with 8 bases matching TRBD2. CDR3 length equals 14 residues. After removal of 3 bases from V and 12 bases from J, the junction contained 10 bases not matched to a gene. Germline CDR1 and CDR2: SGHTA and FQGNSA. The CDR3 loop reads CASSLGTRALGQFF. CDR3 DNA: TGTGCCAGCAGCTTGGGGACTAGGGCCTTAGGGCAGTTCTTC.

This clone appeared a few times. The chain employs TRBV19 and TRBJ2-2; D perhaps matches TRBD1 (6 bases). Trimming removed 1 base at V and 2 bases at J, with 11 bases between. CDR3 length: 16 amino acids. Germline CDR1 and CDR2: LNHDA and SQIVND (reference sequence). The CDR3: CASSIGGGANTGELFF. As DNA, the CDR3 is TGTGCCAGTAGTATAGGTGGGGGCGCAAACACCGGGGAGCTGTTTTTT.

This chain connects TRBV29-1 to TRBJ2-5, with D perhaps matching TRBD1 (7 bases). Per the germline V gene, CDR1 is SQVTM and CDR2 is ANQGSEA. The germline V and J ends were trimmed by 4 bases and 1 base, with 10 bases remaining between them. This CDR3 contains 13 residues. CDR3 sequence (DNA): TGCAGCGTTGGGAGGGACAGCCAAGAGACCCAGTACTTC. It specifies CSVGRDSQETQYF.

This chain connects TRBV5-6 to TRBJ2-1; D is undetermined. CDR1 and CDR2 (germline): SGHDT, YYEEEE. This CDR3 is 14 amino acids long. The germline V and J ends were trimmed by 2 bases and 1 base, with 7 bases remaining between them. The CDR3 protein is CASSFGDSYNEQFF. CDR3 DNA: TGTGCCAGCAGCTTCGGAGATTCCTACAATGAGCAGTTCTTC.

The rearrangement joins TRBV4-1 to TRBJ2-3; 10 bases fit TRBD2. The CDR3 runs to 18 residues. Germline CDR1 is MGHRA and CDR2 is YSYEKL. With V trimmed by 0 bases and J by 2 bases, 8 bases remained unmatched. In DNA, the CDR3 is TGCGCCAGCAGCCAAGATGAACTAGCGGGGAGTCACACAGATACGCAGTATTTT. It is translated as CASSQDELAGSHTDTQYF.

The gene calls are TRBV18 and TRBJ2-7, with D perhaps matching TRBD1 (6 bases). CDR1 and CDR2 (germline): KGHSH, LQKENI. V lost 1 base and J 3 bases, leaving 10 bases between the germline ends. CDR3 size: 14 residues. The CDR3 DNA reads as TGTGCCAGCTCACCACGCACAGGGTTCTACGAGCAGTACTTC. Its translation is CASSPRTGFYEQYF.

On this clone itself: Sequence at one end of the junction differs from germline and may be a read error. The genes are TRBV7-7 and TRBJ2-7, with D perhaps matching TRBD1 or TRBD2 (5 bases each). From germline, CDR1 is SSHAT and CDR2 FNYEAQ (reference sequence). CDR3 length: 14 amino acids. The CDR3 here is CASSAGTGSYEQYF. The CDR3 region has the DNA TGTGCTAGCAGCGCCGGGACGGGCTCCTACGAGCAGTACTTC.

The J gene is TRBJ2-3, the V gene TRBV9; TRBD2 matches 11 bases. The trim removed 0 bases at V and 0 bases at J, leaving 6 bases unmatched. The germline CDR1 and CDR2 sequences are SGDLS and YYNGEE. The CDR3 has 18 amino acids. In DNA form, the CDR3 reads TGTGCCAGCAGCGTAGATTCTAGCGGGAGGACTAGCACAGATACGCAGTATTTT. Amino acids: CASSVDSSGRTSTDTQYF.

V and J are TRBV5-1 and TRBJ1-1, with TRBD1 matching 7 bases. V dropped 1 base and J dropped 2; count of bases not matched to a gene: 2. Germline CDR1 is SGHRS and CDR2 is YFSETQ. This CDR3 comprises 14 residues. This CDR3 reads CASSLTGANTEAFF. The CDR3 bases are TGCGCCAGCAGCTTGACAGGGGCCAACACTGAAGCTTTCTTT.

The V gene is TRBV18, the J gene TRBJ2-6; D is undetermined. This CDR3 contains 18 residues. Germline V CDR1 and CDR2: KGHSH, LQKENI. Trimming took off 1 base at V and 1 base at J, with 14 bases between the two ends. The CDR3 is CASSPQNRPISGANVLTF. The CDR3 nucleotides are TGTGCCAGCTCACCACAGAACAGACCAATATCTGGGGCCAACGTCCTGACTTTC. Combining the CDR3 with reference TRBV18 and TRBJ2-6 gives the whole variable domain NAGVMQNPRHLVRRRGQEARLRCSPMKGHSHVYWYRQLPEEGLKFMVYLQKENIIDESGMPKERFSAEFPKEGPSILRIQQVVRGDSAAYFCASSPQNRPISGANVLTFGAGSRLTVL.

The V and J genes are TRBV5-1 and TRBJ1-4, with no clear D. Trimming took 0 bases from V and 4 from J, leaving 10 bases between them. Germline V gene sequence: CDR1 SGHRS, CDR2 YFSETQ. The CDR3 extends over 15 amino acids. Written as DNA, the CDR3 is TGCGCCAGCAGCTTGGCCGAGGCGGGTAATGAAAAACTGTTTTTT. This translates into CASSLAEAGNEKLFF.

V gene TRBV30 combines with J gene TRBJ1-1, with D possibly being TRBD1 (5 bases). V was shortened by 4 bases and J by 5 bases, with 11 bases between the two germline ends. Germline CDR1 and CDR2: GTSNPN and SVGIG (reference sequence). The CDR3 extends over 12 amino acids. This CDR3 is CAWKQGGTEAFF. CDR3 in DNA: TGTGCCTGGAAGCAGGGTGGGACTGAAGCTTTCTTT.

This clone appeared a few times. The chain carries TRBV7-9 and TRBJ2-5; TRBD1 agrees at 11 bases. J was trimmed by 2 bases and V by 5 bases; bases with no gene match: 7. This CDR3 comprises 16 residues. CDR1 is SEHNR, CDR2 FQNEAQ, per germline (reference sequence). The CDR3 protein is CASSTGQGARQETQYF. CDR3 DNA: TGTGCCAGCAGCACTGGACAGGGGGCGCGTCAAGAGACCCAGTACTTC.

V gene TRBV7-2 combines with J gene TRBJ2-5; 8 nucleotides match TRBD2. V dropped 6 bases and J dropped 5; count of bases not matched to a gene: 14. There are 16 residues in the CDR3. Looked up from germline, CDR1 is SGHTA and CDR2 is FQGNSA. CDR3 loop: CASSTTGAGVAETQYF. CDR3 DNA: TGTGCCAGCAGTACCACCGGAGCGGGGGTAGCGGAGACCCAGTACTTC.